A single T cell receptor beta chain is shown here with its context. The sample's treatment: oral pan-JAK inhibitor, 5-10 mg twice daily. These data are taken from a study of CD8+ T cells in alopecia areata. RNA, once extracted, was reverse transcribed into cDNA for use as the sequencing template. The method was immunoSEQ multiplex PCR; TCRdb's version includes in-frame clones alone and lacks a portion of them. The repertoire includes some 200,000 clones, 58% of them detected once, and 5.5% sits in the top ten. This TCR was sampled from a human donor with alopecia areata. Sample: CD4+ T cells sorted from blood, taken at week 24, from a patient treated with tofacitinib.

The CDR3 sequence: CASRPDKTNGYTF. Written as DNA, the CDR3 is TGTGCCAGCAGACCGGACAAGACTAATGGCTACACCTTC. The chain couples TRBV6-5 to TRBJ1-2; perhaps TRBD1 as D (5 bases). The length of the CDR3 is 13 residues. Deletions cut 6 bases from V and 6 bases from J, with 14 bases between. Germline CDR1 MNHEY, CDR2 SVGAGI.